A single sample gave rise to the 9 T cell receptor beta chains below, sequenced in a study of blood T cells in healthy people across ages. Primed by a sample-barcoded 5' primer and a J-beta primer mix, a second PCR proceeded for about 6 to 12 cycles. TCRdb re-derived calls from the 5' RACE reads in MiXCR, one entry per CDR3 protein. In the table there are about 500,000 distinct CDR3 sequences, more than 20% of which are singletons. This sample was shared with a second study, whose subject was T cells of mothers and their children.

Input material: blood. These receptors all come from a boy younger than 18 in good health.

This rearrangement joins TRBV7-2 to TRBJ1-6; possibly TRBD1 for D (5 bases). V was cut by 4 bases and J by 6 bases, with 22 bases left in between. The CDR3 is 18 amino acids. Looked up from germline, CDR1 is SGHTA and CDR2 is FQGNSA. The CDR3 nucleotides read TGTGCCAGCAGCTATAGGGCGGCGGGGGAAATAACTAATTCACCCCTCCACTTT. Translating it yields CASSYRAAGEITNSPLHF.

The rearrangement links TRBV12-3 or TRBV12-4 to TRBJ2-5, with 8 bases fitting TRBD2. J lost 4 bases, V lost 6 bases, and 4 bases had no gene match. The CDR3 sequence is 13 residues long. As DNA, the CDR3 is TGTGCCAGCAGATACGGGGGGGCAGAGACCCAGTACTTC. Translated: CASRYGGAETQYF.

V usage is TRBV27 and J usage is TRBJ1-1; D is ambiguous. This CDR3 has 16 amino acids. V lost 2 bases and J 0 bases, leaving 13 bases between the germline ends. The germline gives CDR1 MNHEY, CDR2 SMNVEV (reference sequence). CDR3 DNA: TGTGCCAGCAGTTTAATCAAGAGTCTTATGAACACTGAAGCTTTCTTT. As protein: CASSLIKSLMNTEAFF.

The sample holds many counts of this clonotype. CDR3 loop: CASSLYSAGGAKNIQYF. In nucleotides, the CDR3 is TGTGCCAGCAGTTTATACTCTGCGGGAGGGGCCAAAAACATTCAGTACTTC. The chain links TRBV28 to TRBJ2-4; TRBD2 matches at 9 bases. CDR3 size: 17 residues. The germline CDR1 and CDR2 sequences are MDHEN and SYDVKM. The V and J ends lost 1 base and 1 base, in that order; junction bases with no gene match: 5.

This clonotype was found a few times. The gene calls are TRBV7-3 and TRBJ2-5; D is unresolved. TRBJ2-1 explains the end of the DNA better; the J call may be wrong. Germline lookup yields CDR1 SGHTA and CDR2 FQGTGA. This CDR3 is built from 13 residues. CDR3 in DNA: TGTGCCAGCAGCTTATTACAAGAGAGAGAGCAGTTCTTC. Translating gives CASSLLQEREQFF.

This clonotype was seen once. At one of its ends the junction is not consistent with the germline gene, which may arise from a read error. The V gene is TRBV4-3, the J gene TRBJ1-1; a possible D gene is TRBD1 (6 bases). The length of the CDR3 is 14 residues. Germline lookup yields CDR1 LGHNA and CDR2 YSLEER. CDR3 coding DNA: TGCGCCAGCAGCCAACGAACAGGGAACAATGAAGCTTTCTTT. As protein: CASSQRTGNNEAFF.

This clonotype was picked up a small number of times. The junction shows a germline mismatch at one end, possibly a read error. The CDR3 sequence is CASSLGPAGSHEQYF. The CDR3 DNA reads as TGTGCCAGCAGCTTAGGGCCGGCGGGCTCCCACGAGCAGTACTTC. The genes are TRBV7-9 and TRBJ2-7; tentatively, D is TRBD2 (5 bases). The CDR3 spans 15 residues. The germline CDR1 and CDR2 sequences are SEHNR and FQNEAQ (reference sequence).

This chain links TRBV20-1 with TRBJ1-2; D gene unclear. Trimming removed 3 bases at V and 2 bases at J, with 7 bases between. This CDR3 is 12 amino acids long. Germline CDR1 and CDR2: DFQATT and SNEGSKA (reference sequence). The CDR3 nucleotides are TGCAGTGCTAGCGCCGGGAACTATGGCTACACCTTC. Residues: CSASAGNYGYTF.

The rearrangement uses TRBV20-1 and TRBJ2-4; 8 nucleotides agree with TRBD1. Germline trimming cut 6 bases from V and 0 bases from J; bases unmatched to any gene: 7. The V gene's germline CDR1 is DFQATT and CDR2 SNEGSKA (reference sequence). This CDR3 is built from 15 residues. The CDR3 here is CSAATGVLAKNIQYF. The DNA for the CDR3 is TGCAGTGCCGCGACAGGGGTCCTAGCCAAAAACATTCAGTACTTC.